This TCR beta chain stems from a study of blood T cell repertoires in COVID-19. Study overall: Donors in the United States, Italy and Spain gave samples during acute or convalescent COVID-19.

Original data processing: Counts of nucleated cells, estimated from reference gene primer amplification, were obtained. Method: immunoSEQ multiplex PCR; TCRdb's copy keeps in-frame clones and lacks some. The V and J calls and clone size come from that table; D and trimming were worked out from the DNA. Of 200,000 to 250,000 clones in the sample, approximately 86% were seen once. Sample: PBMCs or T cells enriched from blood (not recorded which). The clonotype originates from a woman aged 45-65 years with acute COVID-19.

DNA of the CDR3: TGTGCCAGCAGCCAAGCGGGAGGTGGTAATGAGCAGTTCTTC. Amino acids: CASSQAGGGNEQFF. The chain uses TRBV3-1 (or the pseudogene TRBV3-2) and TRBJ2-1; 7 bases align to TRBD2. This CDR3 spans 14 amino acids. The V gene end was trimmed by 1 base and the J gene end by 7 bases; junction bases not matched to a gene: 4. Germline CDR1 is LGHDT and CDR2 is YNNKEL (reference sequence).